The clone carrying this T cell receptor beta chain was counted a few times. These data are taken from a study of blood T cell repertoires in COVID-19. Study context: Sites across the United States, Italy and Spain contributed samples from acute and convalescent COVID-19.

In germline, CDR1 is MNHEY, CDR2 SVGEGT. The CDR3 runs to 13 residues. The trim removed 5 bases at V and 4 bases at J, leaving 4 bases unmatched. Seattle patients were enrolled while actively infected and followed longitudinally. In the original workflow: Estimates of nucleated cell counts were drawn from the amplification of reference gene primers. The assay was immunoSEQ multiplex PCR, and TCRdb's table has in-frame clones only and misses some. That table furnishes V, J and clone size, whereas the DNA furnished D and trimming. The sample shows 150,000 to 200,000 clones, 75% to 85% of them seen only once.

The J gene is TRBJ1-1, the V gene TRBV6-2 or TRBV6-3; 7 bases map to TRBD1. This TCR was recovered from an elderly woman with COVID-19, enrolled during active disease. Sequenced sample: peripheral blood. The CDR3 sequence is CASSTGVGTEAFF. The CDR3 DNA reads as TGTGCCAGCAGTACAGGGGTCGGCACTGAAGCTTTCTTT.